The T cell receptor (beta chain) under discussion was sequenced for a study of blood T cell repertoires in COVID-19. Study in general: The samples span acute and convalescent COVID-19 from the United States, Italy and Spain. PBMCs, B-cell-depleted T cells, or T cells were the source of the cDNA or gDNA that made up the material.

The Seattle patients, enrolled during active infection, were followed longitudinally. Methods used by the authors: Researchers report that nucleated cell counts were estimated from reference gene primer amplification. TCRdb keeps only in-frame clones here, not all; method: immunoSEQ multiplex PCR. The V and J calls and the clone size are those of that table, but D and trimming were determined from the DNA. The sample holds 200,000 to 250,000 clones; 82% are singletons and the top ten take approximately 5%. The receptor comes from a woman in her seventies with COVID-19, enrolled during active disease. The sequencing input was peripheral blood.

The CDR3 DNA reads TGCGCCAGCAGCCAAGATCTAGCCCGAACAGGGGAACTCTATGGCTACACCTTC. This codes for CASSQDLARTGELYGYTF. The chain couples TRBV4-3 to TRBJ1-2; 7 bases line up with TRBD1. The CDR3 spans 18 residues. The germline CDR1 and CDR2 sequences are LGHNA and YSLEER. With 0 bases clipped from V and 4 bases from J, the junction kept 14 bases outside the gene matches.